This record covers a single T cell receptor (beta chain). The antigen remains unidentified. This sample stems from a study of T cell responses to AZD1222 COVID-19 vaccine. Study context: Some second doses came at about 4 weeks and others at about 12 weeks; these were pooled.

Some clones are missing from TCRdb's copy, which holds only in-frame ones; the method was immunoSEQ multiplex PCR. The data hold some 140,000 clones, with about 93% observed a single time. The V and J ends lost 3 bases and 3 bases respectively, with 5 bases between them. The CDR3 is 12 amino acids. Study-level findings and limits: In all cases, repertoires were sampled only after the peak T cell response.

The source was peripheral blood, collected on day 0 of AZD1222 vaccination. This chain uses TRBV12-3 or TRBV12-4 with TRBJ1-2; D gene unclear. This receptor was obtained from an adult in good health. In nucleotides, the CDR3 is TGTGCCAGCAGTTTTGGTCACTATGGCTACACCTTC. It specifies CASSFGHYGYTF.